This T cell receptor beta chain was documented in a study of blood T cell repertoires in COVID-19 (dated by TCRdb to 2018 to 2021). For context, the study as a whole: Collaborator samples came from the United States, Italy and Spain and covered acute and convalescent phases of COVID-19. The material from the prospective study consisted of cDNA or gDNA derived from T cells, B-cell-depleted T cells, or PBMCs. Subjects who had been exposed to COVID-19, were actively infected with it, or had recovered from it provided the deeply sampled blood TCRbeta repertoires that made up the dataset. A freely available public database, intended as a resource for researchers studying the immune response to SARS-CoV-2, is where the repertoires were released. Samples came from the ongoing ImmuneRACE study (first 160 participants) plus 1,254 subjects from 6 global collaborators. The sample metadata nearly always contained a de-identified subject ID, COVID-19 status, age in years and sex. HLA class I and class II types, where available, came from metadata supplied by the sample provider rather than from assay-based typing. The research as a whole found: The amount of clinical and demographic metadata varied by source and participant and was provided uncurated.

As concerns this clone: Its antigen remains undetermined. No base quality values were provided; no much bigger clone lies one nucleotide off.

The collaborating institutions used their own protocols to collect whole blood in K2EDTA tubes. Collaborator samples were shipped for TCRbeta analysis as frozen whole blood, isolated PBMCs, or DNA extracted from either sample type. TCRbeta CDR3 regions were amplified from genomic DNA using the immunoSEQ Assay, a bias-controlled multiplex PCR. The original pipeline was this. Within the assay, amplification of reference gene primers was used to estimate how many nucleated cells each sample contained. To quantify the absolute abundance of each unique TCRbeta CDR3 rearrangement, sequence reads were collapsed and filtered. For each sample, productive Simpson clonality was calculated by taking the square root of Simpson's diversity index across productive rearrangements. The table comes from immuneACCESS by way of TCRdb, which keeps in-frame sequences with V and J called. Part of the clones is missing from these tables; in studies checked, under half for an unresolved V gene and the rest for unknown reasons. V and J calls and clone size are those listed in that table; D and trimming were worked out from the DNA. The sample table records 75,000 to 80,000 clones; 80% to 90% of these occur just once. The ten biggest clones cover over 15% of the sample.

The sample was peripheral blood. The sequence derives from a woman in her sixties or seventies with acute or convalescent COVID-19.

The CDR3 has the sequence CASSEEAGGTDTQYF. The DNA sequence is given as TGCGCCAGCAGTGAGGAGGCGGGGGGCACAGATACGCAGTATTTT. Rearrangement joined TRBV10-2 to TRBJ2-3; 7 junctional bases match TRBD2. The CDR3 covers 15 residues, taking in both the cysteine and the phenylalanine. Only the CDR3 DNA stays, 45 bases, in frame from base 1. CDR1 WSHSY and CDR2 SAAADI are derived from the germline V gene. Trimming removed 2 bases from V and 1 base from J; the gene matches leave 3 bases unexplained.